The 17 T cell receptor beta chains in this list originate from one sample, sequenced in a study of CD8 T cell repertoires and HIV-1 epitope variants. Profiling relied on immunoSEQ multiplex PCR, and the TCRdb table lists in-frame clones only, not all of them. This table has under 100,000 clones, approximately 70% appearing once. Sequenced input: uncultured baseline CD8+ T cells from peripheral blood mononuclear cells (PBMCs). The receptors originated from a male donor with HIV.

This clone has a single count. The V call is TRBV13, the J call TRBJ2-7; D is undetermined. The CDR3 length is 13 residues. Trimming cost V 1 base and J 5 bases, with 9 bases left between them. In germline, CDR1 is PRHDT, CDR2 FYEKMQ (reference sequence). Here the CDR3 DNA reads TGTGCCAGCAGCTTAGAAGGCCAGGACGAGCAGTACTTC. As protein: CASSLEGQDEQYF.

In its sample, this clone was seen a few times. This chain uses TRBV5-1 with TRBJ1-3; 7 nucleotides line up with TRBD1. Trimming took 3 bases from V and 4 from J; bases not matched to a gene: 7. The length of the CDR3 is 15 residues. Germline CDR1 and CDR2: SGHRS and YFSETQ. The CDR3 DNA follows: TGCGCCAGCAGCTCAAACAGGGGTTCGGGAAACACCATATATTTT. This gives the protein CASSSNRGSGNTIYF. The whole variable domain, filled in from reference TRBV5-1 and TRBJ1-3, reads KAGVTQTPRYLIKTRGQQVTLSCSPISGHRSVSWYQQTPGQGLQFLFEYFSETQRNKGNFPGRFSGRQFSNSRSEMNVSTLELGDSALYLCASSSNRGSGNTIYFGEGSWLTVV.

The CDR3 loop reads CASKLGSNYGYTF. The CDR3 bases are TGTGCCAGCAAGCTGGGGTCTAACTATGGCTACACCTTC. The chain employs TRBV6-5 and TRBJ1-2; D call uncertain. The V end lost 7 bases, the J end lost 0 bases, and 9 bases lay between the germline ends. Germline values: CDR1 MNHEY, CDR2 SVGAGI. The CDR3 is 13 amino acids.

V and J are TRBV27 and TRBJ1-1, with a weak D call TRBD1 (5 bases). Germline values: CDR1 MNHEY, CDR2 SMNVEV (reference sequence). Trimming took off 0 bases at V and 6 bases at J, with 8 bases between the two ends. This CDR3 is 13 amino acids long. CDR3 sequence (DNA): TGTGCCAGCAGTTTATCGGGGGGGGCTGAAGCTTTCTTT. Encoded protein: CASSLSGGAEAFF.

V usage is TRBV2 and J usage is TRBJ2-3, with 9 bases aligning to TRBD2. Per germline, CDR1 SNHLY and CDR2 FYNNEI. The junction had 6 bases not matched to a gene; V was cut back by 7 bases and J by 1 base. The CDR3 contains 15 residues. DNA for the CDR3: TGTGCCAGCACCGAACGCGGGGGGGGCACAGATACGCAGTATTTT. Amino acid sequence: CASTERGGGTDTQYF.

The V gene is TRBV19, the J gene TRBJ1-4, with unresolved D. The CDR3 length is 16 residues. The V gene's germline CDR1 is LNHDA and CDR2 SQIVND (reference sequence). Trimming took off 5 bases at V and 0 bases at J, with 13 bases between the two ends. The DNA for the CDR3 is TGTGCCAGTAGTCTTTTCGCAGCGGCAACTAATGAAAAACTGTTTTTT. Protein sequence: CASSLFAAATNEKLFF.

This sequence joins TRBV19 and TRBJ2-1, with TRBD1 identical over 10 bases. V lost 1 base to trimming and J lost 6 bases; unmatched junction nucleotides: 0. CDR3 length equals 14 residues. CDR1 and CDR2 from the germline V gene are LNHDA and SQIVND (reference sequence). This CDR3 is CASSIGTGGNEQFF. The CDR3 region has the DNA TGTGCCAGTAGTATAGGGACAGGGGGCAATGAGCAGTTCTTC.

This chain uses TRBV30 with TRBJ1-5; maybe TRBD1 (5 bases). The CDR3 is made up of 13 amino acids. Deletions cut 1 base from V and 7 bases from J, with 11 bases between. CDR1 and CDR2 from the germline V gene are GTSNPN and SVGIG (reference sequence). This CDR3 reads CAWSGGAGQPQHF. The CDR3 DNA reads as TGTGCCTGGAGTGGAGGGGCTGGGCAGCCCCAGCATTTT.

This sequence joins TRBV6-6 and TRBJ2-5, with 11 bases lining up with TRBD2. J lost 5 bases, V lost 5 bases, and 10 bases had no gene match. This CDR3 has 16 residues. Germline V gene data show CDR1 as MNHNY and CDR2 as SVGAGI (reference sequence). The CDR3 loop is CASSTRLAGLRETQYF. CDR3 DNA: TGTGCCAGCAGTACCAGACTAGCGGGACTGAGGGAGACCCAGTACTTC.

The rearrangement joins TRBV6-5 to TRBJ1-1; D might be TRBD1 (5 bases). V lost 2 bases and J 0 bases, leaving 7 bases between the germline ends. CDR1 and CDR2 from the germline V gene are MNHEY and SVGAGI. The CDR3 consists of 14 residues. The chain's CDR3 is CASSYGALNTEAFF. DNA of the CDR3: TGTGCCAGCAGTTACGGGGCGCTGAACACTGAAGCTTTCTTT.

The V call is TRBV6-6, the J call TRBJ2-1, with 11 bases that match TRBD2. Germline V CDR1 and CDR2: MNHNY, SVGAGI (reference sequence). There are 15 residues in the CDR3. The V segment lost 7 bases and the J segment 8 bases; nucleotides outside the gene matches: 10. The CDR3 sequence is CASTFTSGSTDEQFF. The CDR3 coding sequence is TGTGCCAGCACTTTTACTAGCGGGAGCACGGATGAGCAGTTCTTC.

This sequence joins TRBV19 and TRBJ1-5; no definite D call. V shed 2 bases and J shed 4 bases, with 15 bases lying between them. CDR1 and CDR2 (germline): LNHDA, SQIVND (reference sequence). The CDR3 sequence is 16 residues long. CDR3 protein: CASSIPSNGGNQPQHF. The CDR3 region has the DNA TGTGCCAGTAGTATACCTAGCAATGGTGGGAATCAGCCCCAGCATTTT.

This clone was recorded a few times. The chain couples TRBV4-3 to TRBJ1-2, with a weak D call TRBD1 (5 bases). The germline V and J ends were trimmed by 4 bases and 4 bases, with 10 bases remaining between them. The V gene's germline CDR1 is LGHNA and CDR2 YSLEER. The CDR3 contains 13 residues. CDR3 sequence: CASSPGPSYGYTF. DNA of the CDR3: TGCGCCAGCAGCCCGGGACCTTCCTATGGCTACACCTTC.

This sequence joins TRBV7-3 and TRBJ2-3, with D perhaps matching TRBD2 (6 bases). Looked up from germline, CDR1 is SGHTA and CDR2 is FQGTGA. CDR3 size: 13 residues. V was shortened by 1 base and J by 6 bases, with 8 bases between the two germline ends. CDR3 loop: CASSLSGVDTQYF. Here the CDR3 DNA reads TGTGCCAGCAGCTTAAGCGGGGTGGATACGCAGTATTTT. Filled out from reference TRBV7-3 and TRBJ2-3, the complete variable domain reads GAGVSQTPSNKVTEKGKYVELRCDPISGHTALYWYRQSLGQGPEFLIYFQGTGAADDSGLPNDRFFAVRPEGSVSTLKIQRTERGDSAVYLCASSLSGVDTQYFGPGTRLTVL.

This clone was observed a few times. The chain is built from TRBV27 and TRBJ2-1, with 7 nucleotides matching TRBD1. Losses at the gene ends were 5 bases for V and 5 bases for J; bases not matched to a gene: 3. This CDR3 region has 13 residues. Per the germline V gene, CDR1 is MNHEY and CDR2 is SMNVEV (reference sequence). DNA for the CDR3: TGTGCCAGCAGTCTTACAGGGGACAATGAGCAGTTCTTC. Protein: CASSLTGDNEQFF.

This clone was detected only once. CDR3 bases: TGTGCCAGCAGTTCCCTATCCCCCACTAGCGGGAGACACCATCCCTACGAGCAGTACTTC. Translated: CASSSLSPTSGRHHPYEQYF. This chain links TRBV28 with TRBJ2-7; 11 bases line up with TRBD2. After removal of 4 bases from V and 2 bases from J, the junction contained 19 bases not matched to a gene. This CDR3 region has 20 residues. The germline V gene encodes CDR1 MDHEN and CDR2 SYDVKM.

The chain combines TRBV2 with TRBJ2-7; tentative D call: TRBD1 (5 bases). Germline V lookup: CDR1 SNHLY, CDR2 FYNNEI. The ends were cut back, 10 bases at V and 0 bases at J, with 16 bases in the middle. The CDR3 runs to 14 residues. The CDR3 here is CAIEKQVSSYEQYF. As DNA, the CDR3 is TGTGCCATAGAGAAACAGGTCAGCTCCTACGAGCAGTACTTC. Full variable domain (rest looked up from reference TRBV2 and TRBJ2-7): EPEVTQTPSHQVTQMGQEVILRCVPISNHLYFYWYRQILGQKVEFLVSFYNNEISEKSEIFDDQFSVERPDGSNFTLKIRSTKLEDSAMYFCAIEKQVSSYEQYFGPGTRLTVT.